This T cell receptor beta chain derives from a study of identical twins. The trim removed 5 bases at V and 1 base at J, leaving 11 bases unmatched. Looked up from germline, CDR1 is DFQATT and CDR2 is SNEGSKA (reference sequence). This CDR3 has 17 residues. One entry per CDR3 protein results from TCRdb running MiXCR on the 5' RACE reads. The table shows fewer than 500,000 distinct CDR3 sequences, with more than 13% occurring only once. This same sample was also taken into another study, of yellow fever vaccine responses in identical twins. Per that study: Twins reportedly appeared to share part of their vaccine T cell response while keeping part individual.

Sequencing used CD4+ T cells sorted from blood. J is TRBJ2-6 and V is TRBV20-1, with 7 bases that match TRBD1. The TCR comes from a woman aged 18-29 years in good health. This CDR3 reads CSAETGTVGSGANVLTF. CDR3 DNA: TGCAGTGCTGAGACAGGGACGGTGGGGTCTGGGGCCAACGTCCTGACTTTC.